This TCR beta chain stems from a study of T cells in localized non-small cell lung cancer. CDR1 and CDR2 (germline): MNHNS, SASEGT. The V and J ends lost 3 bases and 8 bases respectively, with 11 bases between them. The CDR3 is made up of 13 amino acids. As regards this clone: Its antigen is not known.

The study, taken as a whole, reports: Peak T cell clonality was found in uninvolved adjacent lung, exceeding tumor. A median approximately 61 of the top 100 tumor clones appeared in adjacent lung.

The data were produced by immunoSEQ multiplex PCR, yet TCRdb's version contains in-frame clones alone and is incomplete. The data show about 53,000 clones, with over 80% seen just once and about a sixth held by the top ten. The TCR comes from a man aged 40 to 70 with stage III lung adenocarcinoma. The chain employs TRBV6-1 and TRBJ1-3; D remains ambiguous. The material was peripheral blood mononuclear cells, obtained before any cancer treatment. CDR3: CASSDGQRYTIYF. The CDR3 DNA reads as TGTGCCAGCAGTGACGGTCAGAGATACACCATATATTTT.